These 21 T cell receptor beta chains share one sample of origin, sequenced in a study of vaccination and CD4 T cells after COVID-19. The study sequenced cultured CD4+ T cell DNA using the Oncomine TCR Beta short-read assay. MiXCR was run by TCRdb on the PCR reads, yielding one entry per CDR3 protein. The sample holds about 8,500 distinct CDR3 sequences; about 48% are singletons and the top ten take roughly 20%. Regarding treatment: roughly 11-day PBMC culture with coronavirus spike peptide pools or control peptides (ViraFEST assay). For these TCRs, the target antigens are not known. Sequencing input: CD4+ T cells from blood, cultured in vitro. The receptors shown here come from a human donor who had recovered from COVID-19.

V and J are TRBV7-2 and TRBJ1-5; D call uncertain. This CDR3 spans 12 amino acids. V was shortened by 5 bases and J by 3 bases, with 5 bases between the two germline ends. The germline CDR1 and CDR2 sequences are SGHTA and FQGNSA. The DNA for the CDR3 is TGTGCCAGCAGCGTCTACAATCAGCCCCAGCATTTT. Its protein is CASSVYNQPQHF.

This clonotype appeared a few times. The V and J genes are TRBV7-2 and TRBJ2-7; D remains unclear. V was trimmed by 1 base and J by 2 bases, leaving 6 bases between them. The germline V gene has CDR1 SGHTA and CDR2 FQGNSA. This CDR3 comprises 13 residues. The CDR3 is CASSLVGTYEQYF. In DNA form, the CDR3 reads TGTGCCAGCAGCTTAGTCGGCACCTACGAGCAGTACTTC.

DNA of the CDR3: TGTGCCAGCAGTTTAAACAGGGCTTTCAATGAGCAGTTCTTC. Encoded protein: CASSLNRAFNEQFF. The chain combines TRBV27 with TRBJ2-1; D perhaps matches TRBD1 (6 bases). The V gene's germline CDR1 is MNHEY and CDR2 SMNVEV (reference sequence). Trimming took 2 bases from V and 6 from J, leaving 11 bases between them. The CDR3 runs to 14 residues.

This chain connects TRBV6-1 to TRBJ2-3; 7 bases agree with TRBD2. J was trimmed by 3 bases and V by 6 bases; bases with no gene match: 6. The CDR3 has 14 residues. CDR1 is MNHNS and CDR2 is SASEGT in the germline V gene. The CDR3 sequence is CASRAGAVTDTQYF. CDR3 in DNA: TGTGCCAGCAGGGCGGGAGCCGTGACAGATACGCAGTATTTT.

The V call is TRBV7-9, the J call TRBJ1-6, with D uncertain. V lost 1 base and J lost 13, with 11 bases in between. The V gene's germline CDR1 is SEHNR and CDR2 FQNEAQ (reference sequence). The CDR3 runs to 13 residues. The CDR3 DNA follows: TGTGCCAGCAGCTTAGATCTAAGTGTGCCCCTCCACTTT. Residues: CASSLDLSVPLHF.

The chain carries TRBV6-1 and TRBJ2-6; D unclear. CDR1 MNHNS and CDR2 SASEGT come from the germline V gene. The CDR3 is made up of 15 amino acids. Trimming removed 6 bases at V and 0 bases at J, with 9 bases between. CDR3 sequence (DNA): TGTGCCAGCAGCTCCGGGTTCTCTGGGGCCAACGTCCTGACTTTC. Residues: CASSSGFSGANVLTF.

This clonotype was observed a handful of times. The V and J genes are TRBV6-5 and TRBJ2-1; 7 bases align to TRBD1. This CDR3 spans 14 amino acids. CDR1 MNHEY and CDR2 SVGAGI come from the germline V gene. V was clipped by 2 bases and J by 7 bases; unmatched bases: 5. The CDR3 protein is CASSYRQGANEQFF. As DNA, the CDR3 is TGTGCCAGCAGTTACAGACAGGGAGCGAATGAGCAGTTCTTC.

To note about this clonotype: One end of the junction does not line up with germline, which may come from a read error. The V and J genes are TRBV27 and TRBJ1-2; D unresolved. This CDR3 contains 10 residues. Germline loops: CDR1 MNHEY, CDR2 SMNVEV (reference sequence). This CDR3 is CAISPKCYTF. The CDR3 DNA sequence: TGTGCCATCAGTCCTAAGTGCTACACCTTC.

The chain employs TRBV24-1 and TRBJ2-1, with D maybe TRBD2 (6 bases). Trimming took 3 bases from V and 3 from J, leaving 14 bases between them. This CDR3 has 16 residues. Germline CDR1 KGHDR, CDR2 SFDVKD. DNA for the CDR3: TGTGCCACCAGTGATCTGTCTAGCGAGCACTACAATGAGCAGTTCTTC. Protein product: CATSDLSSEHYNEQFF.

By sample share, this clonotype is hyperexpanded. The V gene is TRBV20-1, the J gene TRBJ2-3; 9 bases are a match to TRBD2. The CDR3 loop spans 14 amino acids. The V and J ends lost 2 bases and 6 bases, in that order; junction bases with no gene match: 6. CDR1 and CDR2 (germline): DFQATT, SNEGSKA (reference sequence). The CDR3 DNA sequence: TGCAGTGCTAGATTATCCAGCGGGAGGGATACGCAGTATTTT. It translates to CSARLSSGRDTQYF.

This clonotype came up a few times. The chain recombines TRBV20-1 with TRBJ1-1; 12 nucleotides line up with TRBD1. From germline, CDR1 is DFQATT and CDR2 SNEGSKA (reference sequence). Trimming removed 3 bases from V and 1 base from J; junction bases left unmatched: 3. This CDR3 is built from 15 residues. CDR3 nucleotide sequence: TGCAGTGCTAGTGGGACAGGGGGCTGGAACACTGAAGCTTTCTTT. As protein: CSASGTGGWNTEAFF.

The chain couples TRBV6-2 or TRBV6-3 to TRBJ2-1; weak D call: TRBD1 (5 bases). Germline loops: CDR1 MNHEY, CDR2 SVGEGT. The CDR3 has 16 residues. V lost 5 bases and J lost 2, with 16 bases in between. The CDR3 sequence is CASSQSHRFTYNEQFF. CDR3 nucleotide sequence: TGTGCCAGCAGTCAGTCCCACAGGTTTACCTACAATGAGCAGTTCTTC.

V gene TRBV6-5 combines with J gene TRBJ2-1; 9 nucleotides agree with TRBD2. V dropped 2 bases and J dropped 5; count of bases not matched to a gene: 28. The CDR3 has 23 residues. CDR1 is MNHEY, CDR2 SVGAGI, per germline. The CDR3 region has the DNA TGTGCCAGCAGTTACCCGCAAAGTCGACTAGCGGAACGCCGAGGGGGAAGCGACAATGAGCAGTTCTTC. This sequence encodes CASSYPQSRLAERRGGSDNEQFF.

The V gene is TRBV6-4, the J gene TRBJ1-1, with TRBD1 identical over 11 bases. Trimming removed 4 bases from V and 5 bases from J; junction bases left unmatched: 3. This CDR3 spans 14 amino acids. Germline V gene lookup returns CDR1 MRHNA and CDR2 SNTAGT. CDR3: CASSGGQGETEAFF. Written as DNA, the CDR3 is TGTGCCAGCAGTGGGGGACAGGGGGAGACTGAAGCTTTCTTT.

The V call is TRBV6-2 or TRBV6-3, the J call TRBJ2-3; TRBD1 matches at 10 bases. The CDR3 length is 15 residues. Losses at the gene ends were 6 bases for V and 1 base for J; bases not matched to a gene: 4. CDR1 and CDR2 (germline): MNHEY, SVGEGT. In nucleotides, the CDR3 is TGTGCCAGCAGGATAGGGACAGGGGGCACAGATACGCAGTATTTT. Its protein product is CASRIGTGGTDTQYF.

This clonotype was seen once. The gene calls are TRBV12-3 or TRBV12-4 and TRBJ2-4; a weak D match, TRBD1 (6 bases). This CDR3 is 15 amino acids long. With 3 bases removed from V and 8 bases from J, the gap between germline ends came to 17 bases. This CDR3 is CASSFGTGYRDIQYF. CDR3 in DNA: TGTGCCAGCAGTTTTGGCACAGGGTATAGGGACATTCAGTACTTC.

The chain links TRBV7-9 to TRBJ2-2; tentative D call: TRBD2 (6 bases). The CDR3 length is 14 residues. Trimming cost V 10 bases and J 0 bases, with 12 bases left between them. Germline V lookup: CDR1 SEHNR, CDR2 FQNEAQ (reference sequence). Here the CDR3 reads CAIRRGSNTGELFF. Written as DNA, the CDR3 is TGTGCCATTAGACGGGGGTCGAACACCGGGGAGCTGTTTTTT. Full variable domain (rest looked up from reference TRBV7-9 and TRBJ2-2): DTGVSQNPRHKITKRGQNVTFRCDPISEHNRLYWYRQTLGQGPEFLTYFQNEAQLEKSRLLSDRFSAERPKGSFSTLEIQRTEQGDSAMYLCAIRRGSNTGELFFGEGSRLTVL.

The rearrangement links TRBV15 to TRBJ1-5, with D perhaps matching TRBD1 (5 bases). The germline gives CDR1 LNHNV, CDR2 YYDKDF (reference sequence). The CDR3 runs to 14 residues. Deletions cut 5 bases from V and 6 bases from J, with 14 bases between. CDR3 sequence reads: CATSPRQTGQPQHF. The CDR3 DNA sequence: TGTGCCACCAGCCCCAGACAGACTGGTCAGCCCCAGCATTTT.

This clonotype was recorded a few times. V is TRBV6-2 or TRBV6-3 and J is TRBJ2-5, with 7 bases identical to TRBD2. CDR1 MNHEY and CDR2 SVGEGT come from the germline V gene. V trimming: 6 bases; J trimming: 2 bases; junction bases outside the gene matches: 9. The CDR3 length is 15 residues. As DNA, the CDR3 is TGTGCCAGCAGGACCCCGACTAGCTCGCAAGAGACCCAGTACTTC. The encoded protein is CASRTPTSSQETQYF.

The genes are TRBV24-1 and TRBJ1-2, with a tentative D call TRBD1 (6 bases). Deletions cut 5 bases from V and 8 bases from J, with 17 bases between. CDR1 is KGHDR, CDR2 SFDVKD, per germline. This CDR3 region has 14 residues. This chain's CDR3 is CATSGGLWTAGYTF. CDR3 nucleotide sequence: TGTGCCACCAGTGGAGGGCTTTGGACAGCCGGCTACACCTTC.

The gene calls are TRBV6-1 and TRBJ2-3, with 13 positions matching TRBD2. This CDR3 has 20 amino acids. The germline V gene has CDR1 MNHNS and CDR2 SASEGT. Trimming took 0 bases from V and 3 from J; bases not matched to a gene: 12. CDR3 residues: CASSEASHVGLAGETDTQYF. The CDR3 bases are TGTGCCAGCAGTGAAGCGTCCCATGTAGGACTAGCGGGAGAAACAGATACGCAGTATTTT.